Here is one TCR beta chain with its context. The sample comes from a study of blood T cell repertoires in COVID-19. Which cohort a participant joined came from the clinical history participants gave. Measured with immunoSEQ multiplex PCR; TCRdb has only the in-frame clones, and not every one. The sample yields just over 250,000 clones, about 80% seen once. Specimen: PBMCs or T cells enriched from blood (not recorded which). The sequence came from a man aged 30-40 years with acute COVID-19.

DNA for the CDR3: TGTGCCAGCCAACCAACCCGGACTAGCGGGAATTACAATGAGCAGTTCTTC. As protein: CASQPTRTSGNYNEQFF. This rearrangement joins TRBV13 to TRBJ2-1, with 12 bases matching TRBD2. With 8 bases clipped from V and 4 bases from J, the junction kept 12 bases outside the gene matches. Germline CDR1 reads PRHDT; CDR2 reads FYEKMQ (reference sequence). This CDR3 has 17 residues.